The rows below give T cell receptor beta chains drawn from one sample of a study of T cell responses to AZD1222 COVID-19 vaccine. Generated by immunoSEQ multiplex PCR, the TCRdb table keeps only in-frame clones and is missing some. There are 140,000 or so clones in the sample; about nine tenths occur only once, and 1.7% lies in the top ten. Here the sequenced sample was peripheral blood, taken on day 0 of AZD1222 vaccination. These receptors were collected from an adult in good health. Each CDR3 is given with its conserved first and last residue. The D gene is left open where the match is weak. Size is stated for part of the rows, as once, few or many counts, or as a class when the clone is expanded.

V gene	J gene	CDR3 length	D gene	clone size	CDR3 DNA	CDR3 protein
TRBV19	TRBJ1-5	15	.	.	TGTGCCAGTAGTATAGGACAGAGCGGAAATCAGCCCCAGCATTTT	CASSIGQSGNQPQHF
TRBV9	TRBJ2-2	11	.	.	TGTGCCAGCAGCCGCGGTGGGGAGCTGTTTTTT	CASSRGGELFF
TRBV28	TRBJ1-5	16	TRBD1	.	TGTGCCAGCAGTTTCAGGGGGCTGGGTAGGAATCAGCCCCAGCATTTT	CASSFRGLGRNQPQHF
TRBV18	TRBJ1-2	15	.	.	TGTGCCAGCTCACCAAGATTCGGCGAGCCGGATGGCTACACCTTC	CASSPRFGEPDGYTF
TRBV9	TRBJ2-1	14	TRBD2	.	TGTGCCAGCAGCGTAGCTAGCGGATACAATGAGCAGTTCTTC	CASSVASGYNEQFF
TRBV6-5	TRBJ1-1	16	TRBD1	.	TGTGCCAGCAGTTACACCCGGGACAGGGGTTACACTGAAGCTTTCTTT	CASSYTRDRGYTEAFF
TRBV7-9	TRBJ2-3	13	.	once	TGTGCCAGCAGTCACCGACACACAGATACGCAGTATTTT	CASSHRHTDTQYF
TRBV3-1/TRBV3-2	TRBJ1-3	14	.	.	TGTGCCAGCAGCTACGGGACTGGTGGAAACACCATATATTTT	CASSYGTGGNTIYF
TRBV5-1	TRBJ1-2	15	.	.	TGCGCCAGCAGCCCCGGCCAGAGTTTTAACTATGGCTACACCTTC	CASSPGQSFNYGYTF
TRBV10-3	TRBJ1-1	14	.	.	TGTGCCATCAGTGAGTCGACAATTTTCACTGAAGCTTTCTTT	CAISESTIFTEAFF
TRBV5-1	TRBJ2-1	14	TRBD2	.	TGCGCCAGCCAACTAGCGGGCCCCTACAATGAGCAGTTCTTC	CASQLAGPYNEQFF
TRBV11-2	TRBJ1-1	14	.	few	TGTGCCAGCAGCTTAGGCAGGGTATGGACTGAAGCTTTCTTT	CASSLGRVWTEAFF
TRBV5-1	TRBJ2-2	13	.	.	TGCGCCAGCAGCTTGGCGAACACCGGGGAGCTGTTTTTT	CASSLANTGELFF
TRBV5-1	TRBJ2-2	16	.	.	TGCGCCAGCAGCTTTCGTTCGGTAGCGGCCACCGGGGAGCTGTTTTTT	CASSFRSVAATGELFF
TRBV6-1	TRBJ1-6	15	TRBD1	once	TGTGCCAGCAGTGAAGCGCGACAGGGGATCTCACCCCTCCACTTT	CASSEARQGISPLHF
TRBV11-2	TRBJ2-7	17	TRBD2	.	TGTGCCAGCAGCTTAACCACCCGAGCGGGAGGGCACTACGAGCAGTACTTC	CASSLTTRAGGHYEQYF
TRBV10-3	TRBJ1-1	17	.	.	TGTGCCATCAGTGTGGGGCACCCAAGGACCCAGAACACTGAAGCTTTCTTT	CAISVGHPRTQNTEAFF
TRBV19	TRBJ2-1	13	TRBD1	.	TGTGCCAGTTCTAGGGGGCCCTACAATGAGCAGTTCTTC	CASSRGPYNEQFF
TRBV6-4	TRBJ1-1	15	TRBD1	.	TGTGCCAGCAGTGACCTCCCGGGGAAGGGACAGATTAGATTCTTT	CASSDLPGKGQIRFF
TRBV28	TRBJ1-2	17	.	few	TGTGCCAGCAGACTTAACCCGGATCTTTTATCAGACTATGGCTACACCTTC	CASRLNPDLLSDYGYTF
TRBV7-6	TRBJ2-1	16	.	.	TGTGCCAGCAGCTCCCACTTAGGGGGATCCAAGAGGGAGCAGTTCTTC	CASSSHLGGSKREQFF
TRBV27	TRBJ1-1	14	.	.	TGTGCCAGCAGCCTGGGGCCCGTGAACACTGAAGCTTTCTTT	CASSLGPVNTEAFF
TRBV7-9	TRBJ1-1	14	TRBD1	.	TGTGCCAGCAGCCGACAGGGGGGAAACACTGAAGCTTTCTTT	CASSRQGGNTEAFF
TRBV29-1	TRBJ1-2	13	.	.	TGCAGCGTTGCGCAGGGAGATGGCTATGGCTACACCTTC	CSVAQGDGYGYTF
TRBV5-1	TRBJ1-6	16	.	.	TGCGCCAGCAGCCTGTTAGGGCCGTCTTTTGGTTCACCCCTCCACTTT	CASSLLGPSFGSPLHF
TRBV27	TRBJ1-5	14	.	.	TGTGCCAGCAGTTTTTCCGCAGTCAATCAGCCCCAGCATTTT	CASSFSAVNQPQHF
TRBV2	TRBJ2-7	14	.	.	TGTGCCAGCACCCCCTGGACTGAATTTTACGAGCAGTACTTC	CASTPWTEFYEQYF
TRBV6-1	TRBJ1-2	12	.	.	TGTGCCAGCAGTGACAGGGATCAAGGCTACACCTTC	CASSDRDQGYTF
TRBV19	TRBJ2-1	16	TRBD2	.	TGTGCCAGTAGCGACCCGGGACTAGCGGGAGTTCTTGAGCAGTTCTTC	CASSDPGLAGVLEQFF
TRBV7-3	TRBJ2-3	12	.	.	TGTGCCAGCAGCCCTCAACCAGATACGCAGTATTTT	CASSPQPDTQYF
TRBV19	TRBJ2-2	17	TRBD2	.	TGTGCCAGTAGTACCATAGCGGGAGCGTTGGTTACCGGGGAGCTGTTTTTT	CASSTIAGALVTGELFF
TRBV7-9	TRBJ2-7	15	.	.	TGTGCCAGCAGCCTCTATGAGGCAGAGAAAACGAGCATGTACTTC	CASSLYEAEKTSMYF
TRBV7-9	TRBJ2-7	13	.	.	TGTGCCAGCAGCAAGGGGTCCGGGAACGAGCAGTACTTC	CASSKGSGNEQYF
TRBV6-1	TRBJ2-1	11	.	once	TGTGCCAGCAGTGAATCCGGATTACAGTTCTTC	CASSESGLQFF
TRBV7-2	TRBJ2-1	15	.	.	TGTGCCAGCAGCTTAGCGGGCCGGACCTACAATGAGCAGTTCTTC	CASSLAGRTYNEQFF
TRBV6-5	TRBJ1-2	16	.	.	TGTGCCAGCAGTTACCAAGGGAGGGGCCGGAACTATGGCTACACCTTC	CASSYQGRGRNYGYTF
TRBV29-1	TRBJ2-6	16	.	.	TGCAGCGTATTGCCGGGACACCTGTCTGGGGCCAACGTCCTGACTTTC	CSVLPGHLSGANVLTF
TRBV7-6	TRBJ2-2	17	TRBD2	once	TGTGCCAGCAGCTTAACTAGCGGGAACGCGAACACCGGGGAGCTGTTTTTT	CASSLTSGNANTGELFF
TRBV5-1	TRBJ2-1	17	.	once	TGCGCCAGCAGCTTTCGGTCTAGCGCGAGCTCCTACAATGAGCAGTTCTTC	CASSFRSSASSYNEQFF
TRBV3-1/TRBV3-2	TRBJ2-7	15	.	once	TGTGCCAGCAGCCAAATCGTGACGGGGCCTCACGAGCAGTACTTC	CASSQIVTGPHEQYF
TRBV4-1	TRBJ2-1	16	.	.	TGCGCCAGCAGCCAAGGGCGGCAAAGGGGGAGGAATGAGCAGTTCTTC	CASSQGRQRGRNEQFF
TRBV7-8	TRBJ2-7	17	TRBD1	.	TGTGCCAGCAGCTTAAATGGACAGGGGACTACCTACTACGAGCAGTACTTC	CASSLNGQGTTYYEQYF
TRBV19	TRBJ1-5	10	.	.	TGTGCCAGTAGTTATCAGCCCCAGCATTTT	CASSYQPQHF
TRBV19	TRBJ2-5	14	.	.	TGTGCCAGTAGTATAAAGGTTGCGGAAGAGACCCAGTACTTC	CASSIKVAEETQYF
TRBV10-1	TRBJ2-4	11	.	.	TGCGCCAGCAGGGACAGAAACATTCAGTACTTC	CASRDRNIQYF
TRBV7-9	TRBJ2-1	16	.	.	TGTGCCAGCACTAATAACCCGAGGACTCCGCAGCGTGAGCAGTTCTTC	CASTNNPRTPQREQFF
TRBV6-6	TRBJ1-5	15	.	.	TGTGCCAGCAGTTATGGCGGATATAGCAATCAGCCCCAGCATTTT	CASSYGGYSNQPQHF
TRBV7-9	TRBJ1-5	12	.	.	TGTGCCAGCAGCGATTACAATCAGCCCCAGCATTTT	CASSDYNQPQHF
TRBV9	TRBJ2-5	15	TRBD1	.	TGTGCCAGCAGCGTACAGGGGGCAGAACAAGAGACCCAGTACTTC	CASSVQGAEQETQYF
TRBV7-8	TRBJ1-1	12	.	.	TGTGCCAGCAGCTTGACCGCGACCGAAGCTTTCTTT	CASSLTATEAFF
TRBV19	TRBJ1-3	11	.	.	TGTGCCAGTAGTATAGGCGGGACCATATATTTT	CASSIGGTIYF
TRBV18	TRBJ1-1	14	.	.	TGTGCCAGCTCGCCAGTGGGCAGGAACACTGAAGCTTTCTTT	CASSPVGRNTEAFF
TRBV6-5	TRBJ1-2	15	TRBD1	once	TGTGCCAGCAGTTACCCGGGACAGGGGGCCTATGGCTACACCTTC	CASSYPGQGAYGYTF
TRBV7-9	TRBJ2-7	13	.	.	TGTGCCAGCAGCTTATCTGGGGGGTACGAGCAGTACTTC	CASSLSGGYEQYF